This entry describes one T cell receptor beta chain. What it binds is not known. These data come from a study of cytomegalovirus exposure and HLA in healthy donors. Overall study results and limits: Presence/absence comparisons presumed near-even sequencing depth among donors. An analysis was carried out at a later point. It showed that HLA-associated TCR beta chains were more clonally expanded than equally common non-associated chains. A later analysis found that most CMV-associated TCR beta chains appeared HLA-restricted.

Looked up from germline, CDR1 is SEHNR and CDR2 is FQNEAQ (reference sequence). This CDR3 region has 14 residues. Trimming at V came to 5 bases and at J to 5 bases, leaving 5 bases not matched to a gene. The PCR used 60 Vbeta and 13 Jbeta primers. Here immunoSEQ multiplex PCR was the method, and the copy in TCRdb shows in-frame clones only, minus some. The repertoire consists of approximately 190,000 clones, with 75% to 90% occurring once and the leading ten covering around 1%. The sample taken for sequencing was PBMCs. This chain connects TRBV7-9 to TRBJ2-3, with 9 bases matching TRBD2. The origin of this receptor is a boy aged 2 to 10 in good health and CMV-seronegative. As DNA, the CDR3 is TGTGCCAGCAGCCCTAGACTAGCGGAAGATACGCAGTATTTT. Translated: CASSPRLAEDTQYF.